The 30 T cell receptor beta chains presented below share a single source sample, sequenced in a study of shared clonotypes between healthy human individuals. Only in-frame clones appear in the TCRdb table, and some are missing; sequencing was by immunoSEQ multiplex PCR. The repertoire includes approximately 1.5 million clones, 98% of them detected once, and over 0.3% sits in the top ten. Sequenced material: naive CD4+ T cells sorted from blood. Subset specified: CD45RA+ positively selected. These receptors came from a man aged 25-40 years in good health.

Comment on this clone: The sample contains more than one DNA sequence encoding this CDR3. The V and J genes are TRBV19 and TRBJ1-5; D perhaps matches TRBD1 (5 bases). The CDR3 length is 14 residues. Germline CDR1 is LNHDA and CDR2 is SQIVND (reference sequence). Trimming left V 1 base short and J 4 bases short, with 8 bases between. CDR3 in amino acids: CASSIGGSNQPQHF. The DNA of the CDR3 is TGTGCCAGTAGTATAGGGGGCAGTAATCAGCCCCAGCATTTT.

This rearrangement joins TRBV19 to TRBJ2-7, with 10 bases fitting TRBD1. V shed 3 bases and J 3 bases; nucleotides not matched to a gene: 8. The germline CDR1 and CDR2 sequences are LNHDA and SQIVND (reference sequence). This CDR3 is built from 16 residues. The CDR3 DNA reads TGTGCCAGTAGTATTCCGGGACAGGGGAACAGCTACGAGCAGTACTTC. Its protein product is CASSIPGQGNSYEQYF.

This chain joins TRBV29-1 and TRBJ2-2; D assignment may be TRBD1 or TRBD2 (5 bases each). The CDR3 loop spans 15 amino acids. With 7 bases removed from V and 6 bases from J, the gap between germline ends came to 21 bases. Per germline, CDR1 SQVTM and CDR2 ANQGSEA. The CDR3 nucleotides are TGCAGCGCACAACACGGGCAGGGAGCCCCCGGGGAGCTGTTTTTT. Amino acid sequence: CSAQHGQGAPGELFF.

This clone showed up just once. The chain links TRBV4-1 to TRBJ1-5; the D is unclear. The CDR3 spans 15 residues. Trimming took off 2 bases at V and 3 bases at J, with 11 bases between the two ends. Germline V lookup: CDR1 MGHRA, CDR2 YSYEKL. This CDR3 reads CASSQLGLINQPQHF. The CDR3 nucleotides are TGCGCCAGCAGCCAACTTGGACTCATCAATCAGCCCCAGCATTTT.

The gene calls are TRBV6-5 and TRBJ1-1; the D is unclear. CDR3 size: 13 residues. Trimming took off 6 bases at V and 3 bases at J, with 11 bases between the two ends. The V gene's germline CDR1 is MNHEY and CDR2 SVGAGI. The CDR3 region has the DNA TGTGCCAGCAGGACCGAACGGGACACTGAAGCTTTCTTT. Translation: CASRTERDTEAFF.

This chain uses TRBV28 with TRBJ2-7; no clear D. CDR3 size: 14 residues. Trimming left V 6 bases short and J 4 bases short, with 16 bases between. Germline CDR1 and CDR2: MDHEN and SYDVKM. DNA for the CDR3: TGTGCCAGCAGAGGTGCCGGGCCAGCGTACGAGCAGTACTTC. This codes for CASRGAGPAYEQYF.

The chain has TRBV28 and TRBJ1-5; TRBD1 agrees at 8 bases. V lost 6 bases to trimming and J lost 6 bases; unmatched junction nucleotides: 13. There are 16 residues in the CDR3. Germline CDR1 reads MDHEN; CDR2 reads SYDVKM. The CDR3 here is CASSHTQGAWSQPQHF. In DNA, the CDR3 is TGTGCCAGCAGCCACACCCAGGGGGCATGGAGTCAGCCCCAGCATTTT.

The V and J genes are TRBV18 and TRBJ2-3; D may correspond to TRBD1 or TRBD2 (6 bases each). Trimming shortened V by 0 bases and J by 2 bases, and 15 bases separated the two germline ends. CDR1 is KGHSH, CDR2 LQKENI, per germline. The CDR3 is 17 residues long. CDR3 loop: CASSPPGALAITDTQYF. In DNA form, the CDR3 reads TGTGCCAGCTCACCACCGGGGGCTCTAGCGATCACAGATACGCAGTATTTT.

The gene calls are TRBV6-1 and TRBJ1-4; D not resolved. Germline CDR1 and CDR2: MNHNS and SASEGT. Trimming removed 2 bases from V and 4 bases from J, with 11 bases in between. This CDR3 has 15 residues. The CDR3 DNA reads TGTGCCAGCAGTGAATATCGAGGGTTTAATGAAAAACTGTTTTTT. Translation gives CASSEYRGFNEKLFF.

The rearrangement joins TRBV19 to TRBJ2-5; D remains ambiguous. Germline CDR1 and CDR2: LNHDA and SQIVND (reference sequence). This CDR3 is built from 12 residues. V was shortened by 7 bases and J by 4 bases, with 10 bases between the two germline ends. In DNA, the CDR3 is TGTGCCAGTATTGGGGTTGGAGAGACCCAGTACTTC. Residues: CASIGVGETQYF.

The J gene is TRBJ2-5, the V gene TRBV2; D possibly corresponds to TRBD2 (5 bases). In germline, CDR1 is SNHLY, CDR2 FYNNEI. This CDR3 contains 14 residues. V shed 7 bases and J shed 0 bases, with 12 bases lying between them. The CDR3 DNA follows: TGTGCCAGCACCGAGGCGGGTTACCAAGAGACCCAGTACTTC. Its translation: CASTEAGYQETQYF.

The gene calls are TRBV10-1 and TRBJ2-1, with 10 bases lining up with TRBD2. The germline V gene encodes CDR1 WNHNN and CDR2 SYGVQD (reference sequence). The length of the CDR3 is 18 residues. J was trimmed by 7 bases and V by 6 bases; bases with no gene match: 18. The CDR3 bases are TGCGCCAGCAGCCCCCGCGGGTCAAGCGGGAGGGCTGGGAATGAGCAGTTCTTC. It specifies CASSPRGSSGRAGNEQFF.

On this clone itself: The same CDR3 is also encoded by other DNA sequences in this sample. The rearrangement joins TRBV5-6 to TRBJ2-7; D gene ambiguous. Trimming took 0 bases from V and 7 from J, leaving 5 bases between them. The length of the CDR3 is 11 residues. Germline CDR1 reads SGHDT; CDR2 reads YYEEEE. CDR3 protein: CASSLVGEQYF. In DNA, the CDR3 is TGTGCCAGCAGCTTGGTGGGTGAGCAGTACTTC.

The gene calls are TRBV9 and TRBJ2-3, with 11 bases aligning to TRBD2. Per the germline V gene, CDR1 is SGDLS and CDR2 is YYNGEE. This CDR3 comprises 15 residues. Unmatched junction bases numbered 4, after V lost 5 bases and J lost 2 bases. CDR3 coding DNA: TGTGCCAGCAGTATTAGCGGGAGGGCCACAGATACGCAGTATTTT. Amino acid sequence: CASSISGRATDTQYF.

The chain couples TRBV27 to TRBJ1-5; 10 nucleotides match TRBD1. The germline V gene encodes CDR1 MNHEY and CDR2 SMNVEV (reference sequence). V shed 6 bases, J shed 1 base, and the junction held 6 bases outside the gene matches. CDR3 length equals 16 residues. CDR3 DNA sequence: TGTGCCAGCAGCAAAACGGGACAGGGGAGCAATCAGCCCCAGCATTTT. Amino acid sequence: CASSKTGQGSNQPQHF.

The chain combines TRBV7-9 with TRBJ2-7; no firm D call. The CDR3 extends over 14 amino acids. The V end lost 6 bases, the J end lost 0 bases, and 12 bases lay between the germline ends. The V gene's germline CDR1 is SEHNR and CDR2 FQNEAQ (reference sequence). The CDR3 nucleotides are TGTGCCAGCAGGATGGGCGACGCCTCCTACGAGCAGTACTTC. This codes for CASRMGDASYEQYF.

This rearrangement joins TRBV28 to TRBJ2-7, with D maybe TRBD2 (7 bases). The CDR3 has 16 residues. Per the germline V gene, CDR1 is MDHEN and CDR2 is SYDVKM. Trimming took 4 bases from V and 0 from J, leaving 16 bases between them. As DNA, the CDR3 is TGTGCCAGCAGTTCCCGGAGGGGGGGAAGCTCCTACGAGCAGTACTTC. Encoded protein: CASSSRRGGSSYEQYF.

CDR3: CASSLSGRRSEKLFF. For the CDR3, the DNA is TGTGCCAGCAGTTTATCGGGGCGCCGGAGTGAAAAACTGTTTTTT. This chain links TRBV27 with TRBJ1-4, with D perhaps TRBD1 (5 bases). The germline V and J ends were trimmed by 0 bases and 7 bases, with 12 bases remaining between them. CDR3 length: 15 amino acids. Germline V CDR1 and CDR2: MNHEY, SMNVEV (reference sequence).

The chain joins TRBV4-1 to TRBJ2-5; the match to TRBD2 covers 8 bases. CDR3 length: 16 residues. With 1 base clipped from V and 3 bases from J, the junction kept 7 bases outside the gene matches. CDR1 MGHRA and CDR2 YSYEKL come from the germline V gene. CDR3 nucleotides: TGCGCCAGCAGCCAAGCAAGGACTAGCAGCAAAGAGACCCAGTACTTC. Translated, it gives CASSQARTSSKETQYF.

This rearrangement joins TRBV28 to TRBJ1-2, with 11 bases identical to TRBD1. Germline CDR1 and CDR2: MDHEN and SYDVKM. V was clipped by 6 bases and J by 3 bases; unmatched bases: 15. The CDR3 loop spans 18 amino acids. The CDR3 DNA sequence: TGTGCCAGCAGCTCCGGACAGGGGGCGAGGAGTCTCGACTATGGCTACACCTTC. Protein: CASSSGQGARSLDYGYTF.

This clone was seen just once. The V gene is TRBV2, the J gene TRBJ1-2; D ambiguous. Looked up from germline, CDR1 is SNHLY and CDR2 is FYNNEI. CDR3 length: 14 residues. With 3 bases removed from V and 3 bases from J, the gap between germline ends came to 11 bases. CDR3 DNA: TGTGCCAGCAGTGACCGGGCCGCGGACTATGGCTACACCTTC. As protein: CASSDRAADYGYTF.

This clone was seen once. The gene calls are TRBV5-1 and TRBJ1-5, with D tentatively TRBD1 (6 bases). The CDR3 sequence is 16 residues long. V was shortened by 4 bases and J by 0 bases, with 14 bases between the two germline ends. Germline CDR1 and CDR2: SGHRS and YFSETQ. The CDR3 loop reads CASSEQQGRSNQPQHF. DNA of the CDR3: TGCGCCAGCAGCGAACAACAGGGACGTAGCAATCAGCCCCAGCATTTT.

This chain links TRBV9 with TRBJ1-1, with unresolved D. The CDR3 runs to 14 residues. The V gene lost 0 bases and the J gene lost 3 bases, with 9 bases spanning the gap. Germline lookup yields CDR1 SGDLS and CDR2 YYNGEE. The CDR3 region is CASSVVEAHTEAFF. The CDR3 region has the DNA TGTGCCAGCAGCGTAGTAGAGGCCCACACTGAAGCTTTCTTT.

The chain links TRBV5-1 to TRBJ2-7; D is unresolved. The CDR3 is 14 residues long. Germline V lookup: CDR1 SGHRS, CDR2 YFSETQ. V dropped 2 bases and J dropped 1 base, with 10 bases sitting between them. The chain's CDR3 is CASSFGVRSYEQYF. The CDR3 coding sequence is TGCGCCAGCAGCTTCGGCGTTCGTTCCTACGAGCAGTACTTC.

The genes are TRBV28 and TRBJ1-5; 8 positions match TRBD1. This CDR3 is built from 19 residues. Looked up from germline, CDR1 is MDHEN and CDR2 is SYDVKM. With 4 bases clipped from V and 0 bases from J, the junction kept 14 bases outside the gene matches. The CDR3: CASSSRTGMGGYSNQPQHF. The CDR3 nucleotides are TGTGCCAGCAGTTCCCGGACAGGGATGGGGGGGTATAGCAATCAGCCCCAGCATTTT.

The chain links TRBV10-3 to TRBJ2-7; maybe TRBD2 (6 bases). Trimming cost V 8 bases and J 3 bases, with 8 bases left between them. CDR1 is ENHRY and CDR2 is SYGVKD in the germline V gene. This CDR3 is 11 amino acids long. Here the CDR3 reads CAIGRSYEQYF. The CDR3 coding sequence is TGTGCCATCGGGAGGAGCTACGAGCAGTACTTC.

This rearrangement joins TRBV11-3 to TRBJ2-7, with D hard to call. The V gene's germline CDR1 is SGHNT and CDR2 YENEEA. V was clipped by 5 bases and J by 0 bases, with 11 bases between them. The CDR3 covers 14 residues. The CDR3 coding sequence is TGTGCCAGCAGCGTACAGAGGAGCTCCTACGAGCAGTACTTC. The encoded protein is CASSVQRSSYEQYF.

The chain has TRBV6-1 and TRBJ2-7; D is undetermined. The CDR3 spans 13 residues. Germline lookup yields CDR1 MNHNS and CDR2 SASEGT. Trimming took off 1 base at V and 2 bases at J, with 6 bases between the two ends. The CDR3 DNA sequence: TGTGCCAGCAGTGAAGAGGTAACCTACGAGCAGTACTTC. This sequence encodes CASSEEVTYEQYF.

J is TRBJ2-1 and V is TRBV5-1, with 12 bases identical to TRBD2. In germline, CDR1 is SGHRS, CDR2 YFSETQ. The junction had 12 bases not matched to a gene; V was cut back by 2 bases and J by 6 bases. This CDR3 has 18 amino acids. The CDR3 nucleotides read TGCGCCAGCAGCTTCGGACTAGCGGGACCCAGGACGGCCAATGAGCAGTTCTTC. It encodes CASSFGLAGPRTANEQFF. The full variable domain, with the rest looked up from reference TRBV5-1 and TRBJ2-1, is KAGVTQTPRYLIKTRGQQVTLSCSPISGHRSVSWYQQTPGQGLQFLFEYFSETQRNKGNFPGRFSGRQFSNSRSEMNVSTLELGDSALYLCASSFGLAGPRTANEQFFGPGTRLTVL.

The rearrangement links TRBV11-2 to TRBJ2-1, with 10 bases lining up with TRBD2. There are 15 residues in the CDR3. V lost 7 bases, J lost 4 bases, and 7 bases stayed unmatched. Germline V gives CDR1 SGHAT, CDR2 FQNNGV. This CDR3 is CASTEAGGSYNEQFF. CDR3 sequence (DNA): TGTGCCAGCACCGAAGCGGGAGGGAGTTACAATGAGCAGTTCTTC.